This TCR beta chain is from a study of T cells after yellow fever vaccination. Turning to the study itself: The SMART-Seq v4 Ultra Low Input method served to prepare the low-cell-number fractions. Broader study findings: Most clones from primary vaccination were detected again post-booster (roughly 95% CD4, approximately 90% CD8). Peaking faster, on day 5 versus 15, the secondary response was nonetheless weaker. Overall, a small share of clonotypes was seen in both CD4 and CD8 compartments.

From germline, CDR1 is MGHRA and CDR2 YSYEKL. This CDR3 is 16 amino acids long. V lost 1 base and J lost 2, with 12 bases in between. Each CDR3 protein gets one entry after TCRdb re-called the 5' RACE reads with MiXCR. The sample carries about 340,000 distinct CDR3 sequences, approximately 4.2% recorded once. With respect to this clonotype: The antigen is not known.

The source of this sequence is a man aged 18 to 29 who received the YFV17D yellow fever vaccine. The chain links TRBV4-1 to TRBJ2-1, with D perhaps given as TRBD1 or TRBD2 (5 bases each). Sequenced material: PBMCs, taken 5 days after the yellow fever booster vaccination. CDR3 DNA sequence: TGCGCCAGCAGCCAAGCCGGGACGTCGACCTACAATGAGCAGTTCTTC. Translated, it gives CASSQAGTSTYNEQFF.